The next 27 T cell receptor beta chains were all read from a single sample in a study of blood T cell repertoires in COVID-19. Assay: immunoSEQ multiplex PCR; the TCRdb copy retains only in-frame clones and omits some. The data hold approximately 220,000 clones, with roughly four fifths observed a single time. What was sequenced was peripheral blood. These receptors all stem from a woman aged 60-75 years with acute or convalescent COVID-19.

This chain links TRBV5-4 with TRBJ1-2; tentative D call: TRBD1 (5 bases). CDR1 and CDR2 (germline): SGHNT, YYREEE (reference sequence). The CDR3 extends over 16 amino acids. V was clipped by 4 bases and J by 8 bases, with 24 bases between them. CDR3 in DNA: TGTGCCAGCAGCCAGGACCCCAGGGTGACTTTCTCCGGCTACACCTTC. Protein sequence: CASSQDPRVTFSGYTF.

The CDR3 DNA follows: TGTGCCTGGAGCGCAGGGGGTGGAAACACCATATATTTT. It specifies CAWSAGGGNTIYF. The chain is built from TRBV30 and TRBJ1-3; 7 nucleotides agree with TRBD1. This CDR3 spans 13 amino acids. The ends lost 3 bases at V and 3 bases at J; junction bases unmatched: 2. Germline V CDR1 and CDR2: GTSNPN, SVGIG (reference sequence).

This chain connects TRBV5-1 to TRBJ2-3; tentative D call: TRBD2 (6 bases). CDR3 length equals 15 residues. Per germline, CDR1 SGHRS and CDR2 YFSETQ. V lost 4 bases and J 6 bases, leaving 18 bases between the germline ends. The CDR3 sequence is CASSIQHPGRDTQYF. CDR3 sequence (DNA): TGCGCCAGCAGCATTCAGCACCCTGGGAGGGATACGCAGTATTTT. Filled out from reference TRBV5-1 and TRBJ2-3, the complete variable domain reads KAGVTQTPRYLIKTRGQQVTLSCSPISGHRSVSWYQQTPGQGLQFLFEYFSETQRNKGNFPGRFSGRQFSNSRSEMNVSTLELGDSALYLCASSIQHPGRDTQYFGPGTRLTVL.

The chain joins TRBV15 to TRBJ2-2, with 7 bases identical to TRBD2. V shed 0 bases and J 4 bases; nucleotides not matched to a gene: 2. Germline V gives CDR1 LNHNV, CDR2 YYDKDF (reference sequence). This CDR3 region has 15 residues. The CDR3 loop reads CATSREPSGTGELFF. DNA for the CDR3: TGTGCCACCAGCAGAGAACCTAGCGGCACCGGGGAGCTGTTTTTT. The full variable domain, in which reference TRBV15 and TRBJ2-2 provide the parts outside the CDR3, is DAMVIQNPRYQVTQFGKPVTLSCSQTLNHNVMYWYQQKSSQAPKLLFHYYDKDFNNEADTPDNFQSRRPNTSFCFLDIRSPGLGDTAMYLCATSREPSGTGELFFGEGSRLTVL.

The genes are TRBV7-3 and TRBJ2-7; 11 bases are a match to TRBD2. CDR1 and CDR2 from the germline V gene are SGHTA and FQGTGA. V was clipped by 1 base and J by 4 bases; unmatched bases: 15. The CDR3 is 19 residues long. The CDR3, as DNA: TGTGCCAGCAGCTTAAGGCCCCAAAAACTAGCGGGGGCACCTTACGAGCAGTACTTC. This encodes CASSLRPQKLAGAPYEQYF.

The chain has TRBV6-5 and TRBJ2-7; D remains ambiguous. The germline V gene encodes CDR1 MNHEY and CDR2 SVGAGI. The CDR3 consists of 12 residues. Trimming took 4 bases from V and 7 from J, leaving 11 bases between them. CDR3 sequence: CASSSQVGEQYF. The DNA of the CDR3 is TGTGCCAGCAGTTCGCAGGTTGGGGAGCAGTACTTC.

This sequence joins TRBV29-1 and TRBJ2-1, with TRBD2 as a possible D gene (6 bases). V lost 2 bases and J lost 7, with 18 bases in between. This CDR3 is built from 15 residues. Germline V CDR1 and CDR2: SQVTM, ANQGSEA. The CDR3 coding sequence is TGCAGCGTTGAATTTCTTCTATCGGCGGGGAATGAGCAGTTCTTC. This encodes CSVEFLLSAGNEQFF.

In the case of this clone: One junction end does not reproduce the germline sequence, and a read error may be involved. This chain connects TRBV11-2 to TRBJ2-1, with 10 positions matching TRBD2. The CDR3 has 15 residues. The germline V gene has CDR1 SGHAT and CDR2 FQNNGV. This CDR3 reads CASSLERGGYNEQFF. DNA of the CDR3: TGTGCCAGCAGTTTAGAGCGGGGGGGTTACAATGAGCAGTTCTTC.

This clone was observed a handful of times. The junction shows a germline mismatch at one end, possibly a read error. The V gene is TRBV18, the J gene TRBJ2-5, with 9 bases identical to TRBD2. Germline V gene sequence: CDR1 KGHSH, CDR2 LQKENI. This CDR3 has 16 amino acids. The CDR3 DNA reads TGTGCCAGTTCACCGGGTCAAGCGGGGGGCGAGGAGACCCAGTACTTC. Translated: CASSPGQAGGEETQYF.

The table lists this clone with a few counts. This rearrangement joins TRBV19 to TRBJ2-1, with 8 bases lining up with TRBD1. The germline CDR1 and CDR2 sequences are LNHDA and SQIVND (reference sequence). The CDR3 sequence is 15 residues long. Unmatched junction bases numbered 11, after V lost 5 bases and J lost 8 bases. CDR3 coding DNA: TGTGCCAGTAGTTCCGGACAGGGCCAAACAGATGAGCAGTTCTTC. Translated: CASSSGQGQTDEQFF.

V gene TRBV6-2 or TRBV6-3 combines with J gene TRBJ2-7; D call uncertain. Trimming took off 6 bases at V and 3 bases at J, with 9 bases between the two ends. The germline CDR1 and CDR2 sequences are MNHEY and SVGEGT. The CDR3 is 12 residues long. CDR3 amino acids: CASSQLNYEQYF. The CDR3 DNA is TGTGCCAGCAGCCAGCTAAACTACGAGCAGTACTTC.

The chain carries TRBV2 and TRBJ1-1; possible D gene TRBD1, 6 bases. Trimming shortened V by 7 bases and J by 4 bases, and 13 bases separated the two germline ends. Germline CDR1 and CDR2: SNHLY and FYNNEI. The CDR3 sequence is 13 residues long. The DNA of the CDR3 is TGTGCCAGCAACCCCCAGGGGACCACTGAAGCTTTCTTT. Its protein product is CASNPQGTTEAFF.

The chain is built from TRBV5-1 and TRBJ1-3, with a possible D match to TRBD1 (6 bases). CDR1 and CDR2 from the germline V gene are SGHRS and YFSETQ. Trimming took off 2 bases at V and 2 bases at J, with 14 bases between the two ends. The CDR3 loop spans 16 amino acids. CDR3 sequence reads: CASSLGQRSPGNTIYF. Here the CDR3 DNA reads TGCGCCAGCAGCTTAGGACAGAGATCTCCTGGAAACACCATATATTTT.

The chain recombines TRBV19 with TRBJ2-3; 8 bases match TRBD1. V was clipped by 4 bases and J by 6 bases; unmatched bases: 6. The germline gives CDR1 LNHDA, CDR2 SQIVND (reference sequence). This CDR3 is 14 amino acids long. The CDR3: CASSRRDRSDTQYF. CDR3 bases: TGTGCCAGTAGTAGGCGGGACAGGAGTGATACGCAGTATTTT. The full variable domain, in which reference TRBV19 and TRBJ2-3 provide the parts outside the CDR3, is DGGITQSPKYLFRKEGQNVTLSCEQNLNHDAMYWYRQDPGQGLRLIYYSQIVNDFQKGDIAEGYSVSREKKESFPLTVTSAQKNPTAFYLCASSRRDRSDTQYFGPGTRLTVL.

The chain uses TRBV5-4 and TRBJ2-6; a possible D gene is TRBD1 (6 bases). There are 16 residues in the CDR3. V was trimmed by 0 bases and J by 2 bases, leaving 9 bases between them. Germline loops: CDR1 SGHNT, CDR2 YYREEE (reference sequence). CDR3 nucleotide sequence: TGTGCCAGCAGCTTGGTAAGGACAGCTGGGGCCAACGTCCTGACTTTC. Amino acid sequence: CASSLVRTAGANVLTF.

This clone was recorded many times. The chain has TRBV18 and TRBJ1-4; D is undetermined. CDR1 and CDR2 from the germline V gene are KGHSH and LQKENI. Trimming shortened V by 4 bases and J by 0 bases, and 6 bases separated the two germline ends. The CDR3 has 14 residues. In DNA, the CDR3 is TGTGCCAGCTCACGACAACCAACTAATGAAAAACTGTTTTTT. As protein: CASSRQPTNEKLFF.

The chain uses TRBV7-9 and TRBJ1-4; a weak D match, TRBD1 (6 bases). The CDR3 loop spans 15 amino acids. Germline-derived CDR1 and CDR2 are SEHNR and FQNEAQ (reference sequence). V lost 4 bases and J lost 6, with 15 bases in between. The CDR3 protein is CASSSQGIAYEKLFF. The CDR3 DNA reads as TGTGCCAGCAGCTCACAGGGAATTGCGTATGAAAAACTGTTTTTT.

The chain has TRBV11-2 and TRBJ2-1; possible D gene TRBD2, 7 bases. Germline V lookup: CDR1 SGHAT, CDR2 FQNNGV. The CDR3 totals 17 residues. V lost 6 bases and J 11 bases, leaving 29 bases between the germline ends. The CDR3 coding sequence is TGTGCCAGCAGTAACACCGAGGAGGGGGGGCGAGCGTGGAAGCAGTTCTTC. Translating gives CASSNTEEGGRAWKQFF.

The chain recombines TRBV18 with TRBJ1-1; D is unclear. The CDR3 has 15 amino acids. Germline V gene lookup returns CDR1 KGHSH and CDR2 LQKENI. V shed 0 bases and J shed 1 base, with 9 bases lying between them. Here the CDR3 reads CASSPPNQENTEAFF. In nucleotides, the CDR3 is TGTGCCAGCTCACCACCGAATCAGGAGAACACTGAAGCTTTCTTT.

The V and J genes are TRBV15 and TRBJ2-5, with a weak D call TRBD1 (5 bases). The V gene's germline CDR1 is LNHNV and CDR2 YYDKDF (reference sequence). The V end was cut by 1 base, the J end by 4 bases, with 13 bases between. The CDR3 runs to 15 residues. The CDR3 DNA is TGTGCCACCAGCAGAGCTGTAGGGGTTTCAGAGACCCAGTACTTC. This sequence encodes CATSRAVGVSETQYF.

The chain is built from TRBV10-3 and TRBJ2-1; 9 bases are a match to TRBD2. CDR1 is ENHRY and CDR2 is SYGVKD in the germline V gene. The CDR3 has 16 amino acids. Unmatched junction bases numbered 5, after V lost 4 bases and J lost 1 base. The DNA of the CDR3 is TGTGCCATCAGTGTCGCGGGGGGGTTTTCCTACAATGAGCAGTTCTTC. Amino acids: CAISVAGGFSYNEQFF.

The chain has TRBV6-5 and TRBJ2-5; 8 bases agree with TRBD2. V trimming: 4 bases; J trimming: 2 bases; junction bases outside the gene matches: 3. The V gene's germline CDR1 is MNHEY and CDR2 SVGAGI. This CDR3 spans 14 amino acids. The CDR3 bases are TGTGCCAGCAGTTCGGGACTAGGACAAGAGACCCAGTACTTC. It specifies CASSSGLGQETQYF.

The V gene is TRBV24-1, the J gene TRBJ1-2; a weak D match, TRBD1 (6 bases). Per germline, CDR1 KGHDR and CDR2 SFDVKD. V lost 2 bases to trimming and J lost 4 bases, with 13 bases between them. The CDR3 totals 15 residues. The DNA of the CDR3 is TGTGCCACCAGTGATTCTAGAACAGGGCCCTATGGCTACACCTTC. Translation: CATSDSRTGPYGYTF.

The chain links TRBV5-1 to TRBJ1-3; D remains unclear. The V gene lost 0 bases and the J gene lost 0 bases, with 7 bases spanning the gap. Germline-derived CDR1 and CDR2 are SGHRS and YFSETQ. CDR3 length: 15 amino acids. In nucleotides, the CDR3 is TGCGCCAGCAGCTTGGGTCTGAGCTCTGGAAACACCATATATTTT. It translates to CASSLGLSSGNTIYF.

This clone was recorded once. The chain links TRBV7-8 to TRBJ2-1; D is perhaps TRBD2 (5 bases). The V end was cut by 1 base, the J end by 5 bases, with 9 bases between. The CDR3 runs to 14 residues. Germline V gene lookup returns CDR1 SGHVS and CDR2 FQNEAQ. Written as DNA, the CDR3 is TGTGCCAGCAGCTTAGGCCTAGCCAACAATGAGCAGTTCTTC. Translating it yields CASSLGLANNEQFF.

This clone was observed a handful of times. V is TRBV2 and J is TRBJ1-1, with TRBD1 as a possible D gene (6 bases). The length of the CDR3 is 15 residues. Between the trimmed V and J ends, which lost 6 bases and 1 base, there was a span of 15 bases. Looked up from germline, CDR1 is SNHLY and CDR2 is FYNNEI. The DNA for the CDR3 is TGTGCCAGCAGCTTTGACAGGTTGGGGAACACTGAAGCTTTCTTT. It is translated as CASSFDRLGNTEAFF.

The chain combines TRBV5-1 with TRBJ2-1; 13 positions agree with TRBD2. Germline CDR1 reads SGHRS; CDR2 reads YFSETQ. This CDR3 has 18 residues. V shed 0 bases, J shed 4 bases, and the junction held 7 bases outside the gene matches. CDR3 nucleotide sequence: TGCGCCAGCAGCTTGGCTTTTGTGGGACTAGCGGGGTACAATGAGCAGTTCTTC. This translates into CASSLAFVGLAGYNEQFF.